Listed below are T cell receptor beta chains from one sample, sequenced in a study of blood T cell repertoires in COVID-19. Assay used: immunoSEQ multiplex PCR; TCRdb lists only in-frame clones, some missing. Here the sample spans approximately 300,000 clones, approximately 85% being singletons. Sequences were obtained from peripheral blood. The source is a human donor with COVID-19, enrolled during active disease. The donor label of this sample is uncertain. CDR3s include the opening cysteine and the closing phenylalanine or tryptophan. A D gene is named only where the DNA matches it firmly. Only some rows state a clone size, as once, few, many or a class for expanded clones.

CDR3 DNA: TGCAGTGCTAGTGGTCGGATCGGCGGGGGTCCTTACGAGCAGTACTTC; CDR3 protein: CSASGRIGGGPYEQYF; clone size: NA; V gene: TRBV20-1; J gene: TRBJ2-7; D gene: TRBD2
CDR3 DNA: TGTGCCAGCAGTAGTTGGGACAGGGGAAGTTCTGGCTACACCTTC; CDR3 protein: CASSSWDRGSSGYTF; clone size: NA; V gene: TRBV28; J gene: TRBJ1-2; D gene: TRBD1
CDR3 DNA: TGTGCCAGCAGCCAGGGACTAGCGCATGAGCAGTTCTTC; CDR3 protein: CASSQGLAHEQFF; clone size: NA; V gene: TRBV11-3; J gene: TRBJ2-1; D gene: TRBD2
CDR3 DNA: TGTGCCAGCAGCTCTCAGCGCAAGGGCGCAGGGGAGACCCAGTACTTC; CDR3 protein: CASSSQRKGAGETQYF; clone size: NA; V gene: TRBV3-1/TRBV3-2; J gene: TRBJ2-5; D gene: NA
CDR3 DNA: TGTGCCAGCAGCGTCTTTAACGCGGGAGAGGAGAGAAGGTATTTT; CDR3 protein: CASSVFNAGEERRYF; clone size: NA; V gene: TRBV9; J gene: TRBJ2-3; D gene: TRBD2
CDR3 DNA: TGTGCCAGCAGTGAACTAGCGGGAGGGCCTGGCTACGAGCAGTACTTC; CDR3 protein: CASSELAGGPGYEQYF; clone size: NA; V gene: TRBV7-9; J gene: TRBJ2-7; D gene: TRBD2
CDR3 DNA: TGCGCCAGCAGTGACGGGAACCTCTACTACGAGCAGTACTTC; CDR3 protein: CASSDGNLYYEQYF; clone size: NA; V gene: TRBV10-1; J gene: TRBJ2-7; D gene: NA
CDR3 DNA: TGTGCTAGTGGGCCTAGCGCCGGGGAGCTGTTTTTT; CDR3 protein: CASGPSAGELFF; clone size: few; V gene: TRBV12-5; J gene: TRBJ2-2; D gene: NA
CDR3 DNA: TGTGCCAGCAGCGGGCCGGGGGTTACCGGGGAGCTGTTTTTT; CDR3 protein: CASSGPGVTGELFF; clone size: once; V gene: TRBV9; J gene: TRBJ2-2; D gene: NA
CDR3 DNA: TGTGCCAGCAGCCAAGATCTTGGGGGACTCATGAACACTGAAGCTTTCTTT; CDR3 protein: CASSQDLGGLMNTEAFF; clone size: NA; V gene: TRBV14; J gene: TRBJ1-1; D gene: NA
CDR3 DNA: TGTGCCAGCAGCTTAGCGCGGGGATTGACTAGCACAGATACGCAGTATTTT; CDR3 protein: CASSLARGLTSTDTQYF; clone size: once; V gene: TRBV7-8; J gene: TRBJ2-3; D gene: NA
CDR3 DNA: TGTGCCAGCTCCCTCGGGACAGATTACCAAGAGACCCAGTACTTC; CDR3 protein: CASSLGTDYQETQYF; clone size: NA; V gene: TRBV18; J gene: TRBJ2-5; D gene: TRBD1
CDR3 DNA: TGCGCCAGCAGCTTGGGGACAGATGGAAACACCATATATTTT; CDR3 protein: CASSLGTDGNTIYF; clone size: NA; V gene: TRBV5-1; J gene: TRBJ1-3; D gene: NA
CDR3 DNA: TGCGCCAGCAGCTTGGACGGGGGTCGGGACGAGCAGTACTTC; CDR3 protein: CASSLDGGRDEQYF; clone size: NA; V gene: TRBV5-1; J gene: TRBJ2-7; D gene: NA
CDR3 DNA: TGCAGCGTTCGCAGACCGGACAGGGTAGGCTACACCTTC; CDR3 protein: CSVRRPDRVGYTF; clone size: NA; V gene: TRBV29-1; J gene: TRBJ1-2; D gene: TRBD1
CDR3 DNA: TGTGCCAGCAATCGGGGAGGGCCGTCCACAGATACGCAGTATTTT; CDR3 protein: CASNRGGPSTDTQYF; clone size: NA; V gene: TRBV9; J gene: TRBJ2-3; D gene: TRBD2
CDR3 DNA: TGTGCCAGCAGCCAACAGGGGGCGCGGGACTATGGCTACACCTTC; CDR3 protein: CASSQQGARDYGYTF; clone size: NA; V gene: TRBV28; J gene: TRBJ1-2; D gene: TRBD1
CDR3 DNA: TGTGCCAGCAGTTTAGCCTCTCATGAGCAGTTCTTC; CDR3 protein: CASSLASHEQFF; clone size: NA; V gene: TRBV12-3/TRBV12-4; J gene: TRBJ2-1; D gene: NA
CDR3 DNA: TGTGCCAGCAGCTTACAGGGGGAGTCCTATGGCTACACCTTC; CDR3 protein: CASSLQGESYGYTF; clone size: NA; V gene: TRBV5-4; J gene: TRBJ1-2; D gene: TRBD1
CDR3 DNA: TGTGCCAGCACCGATAGCGGGCGGACCTACGAGCAGTACTTC; CDR3 protein: CASTDSGRTYEQYF; clone size: NA; V gene: TRBV6-5; J gene: TRBJ2-7; D gene: TRBD2
CDR3 DNA: TGTGCCAGCTCACCGCAGGGGGCGGACTATGGCTACACCTTC; CDR3 protein: CASSPQGADYGYTF; clone size: NA; V gene: TRBV18; J gene: TRBJ1-2; D gene: TRBD1
CDR3 DNA: TGTGCCAGCAGCCTTAGGGGACAGGGGAACACCGGGGAGCTGTTTTTT; CDR3 protein: CASSLRGQGNTGELFF; clone size: few; V gene: TRBV2; J gene: TRBJ2-2; D gene: TRBD1
CDR3 DNA: TGTGCCAGCAGCTTAGGGGGGACAGACTACAATGAGCAGTTCTTC; CDR3 protein: CASSLGGTDYNEQFF; clone size: NA; V gene: TRBV11-2; J gene: TRBJ2-1; D gene: TRBD1
CDR3 DNA: TGTGCCTCGCGGGGCTCAGACAACTATGGCTACACCTTC; CDR3 protein: CASRGSDNYGYTF; clone size: NA; V gene: TRBV10-3; J gene: TRBJ1-2; D gene: NA
CDR3 DNA: TGTGCCAGCAGTTATGCCGGGACAGGGTTGGAAACCTACGAGCAGTACTTC; CDR3 protein: CASSYAGTGLETYEQYF; clone size: NA; V gene: TRBV27; J gene: TRBJ2-7; D gene: TRBD1
CDR3 DNA: TGTGCCTGGTCACGGTCTAGCACAGATACGCAGTATTTT; CDR3 protein: CAWSRSSTDTQYF; clone size: once; V gene: TRBV30; J gene: TRBJ2-3; D gene: NA
CDR3 DNA: TGTGCCAGCAGCTCTCTAGCGGGAGTTAGGTACGAGCAGTACTTC; CDR3 protein: CASSSLAGVRYEQYF; clone size: NA; V gene: TRBV11-2; J gene: TRBJ2-7; D gene: TRBD2
CDR3 DNA: TGTGCCACCAGCAGATGGGCAGGGGCTGAAGAAAAACTGTTTTTT; CDR3 protein: CATSRWAGAEEKLFF; clone size: NA; V gene: TRBV15; J gene: TRBJ1-4; D gene: NA
CDR3 DNA: TGTGCCAGCAGCCTACCTCTGGTCCGCACAGATACGCAGTATTTT; CDR3 protein: CASSLPLVRTDTQYF; clone size: NA; V gene: TRBV7-3; J gene: TRBJ2-3; D gene: NA
CDR3 DNA: TGTGCCAGCAGAGCCACGAGGTATGAGCAGTTCTTC; CDR3 protein: CASRATRYEQFF; clone size: once; V gene: TRBV28; J gene: TRBJ2-1; D gene: NA